These 17 T cell receptor beta chains share one sample of origin, sequenced in a study of T cells in Graves' hyperthyroidism and ophthalmopathy. RNA transcripts provided the source from which TCR beta CDR3 regions were amplified. TCR CDR3 regions were first amplified by RT-PCR with HTBI primers. TCRdb itself ran the multiplex PCR reads through MiXCR, one entry per CDR3 protein. The sample carries about 420,000 distinct CDR3 sequences, roughly 15% recorded once. The material sequenced was blood. These receptor sequences come from a woman aged 18-29 years with Graves' hyperthyroidism.

This clonotype came up many times. The chain links TRBV18 to TRBJ1-5; no clear D. The CDR3 has 14 amino acids. Germline V gives CDR1 KGHSH, CDR2 LQKENI. Trimming removed 5 bases from V and 8 bases from J, with 16 bases in between. The CDR3 reads CASSSIRVREPQHF. CDR3 bases: TGTGCCAGCTCATCAATTCGGGTTAGGGAGCCCCAGCATTTT. Full variable domain (outside the CDR3, taken from reference TRBV18 and TRBJ1-5): NAGVMQNPRHLVRRRGQEARLRCSPMKGHSHVYWYRQLPEEGLKFMVYLQKENIIDESGMPKERFSAEFPKEGPSILRIQQVVRGDSAAYFCASSSIRVREPQHFGDGTRLSIL.

The rearrangement links TRBV9 to TRBJ2-6; tentative D call: TRBD1 (6 bases). The CDR3 totals 18 residues. V was clipped by 0 bases and J by 0 bases, with 13 bases between them. Germline V gene data show CDR1 as SGDLS and CDR2 as YYNGEE. The CDR3 DNA sequence: TGTGCCAGCAGCGTAGGCTTGACAGGCATCTCTGGGGCCAACGTCCTGACTTTC. Protein: CASSVGLTGISGANVLTF.

This clonotype was counted a few times. This chain joins TRBV4-3 and TRBJ2-7; 8 bases line up with TRBD1. With 1 base clipped from V and 9 bases from J, the junction kept 8 bases outside the gene matches. CDR1 and CDR2 (germline): LGHNA, YSLEER. This CDR3 region has 14 residues. CDR3 nucleotide sequence: TGCGCCAGCAGCCAAGGGACACAGGGGGTTGGGCAGTACTTC. It translates to CASSQGTQGVGQYF.

This clonotype has a count of ten or more. The V and J genes are TRBV20-1 and TRBJ2-1; 8 bases fit TRBD2. The CDR3 totals 15 residues. With 5 bases clipped from V and 0 bases from J, the junction kept 6 bases outside the gene matches. Germline V gene lookup returns CDR1 DFQATT and CDR2 SNEGSKA (reference sequence). The CDR3 here is CSASRAGGSYNEQFF. The CDR3 DNA reads TGCAGTGCTTCCCGCGCGGGGGGCTCCTACAATGAGCAGTTCTTC.

The chain links TRBV5-4 to TRBJ1-2; D unresolved. The CDR3 has 15 amino acids. Trimming left V 0 bases short and J 0 bases short, with 9 bases between. Germline CDR1 is SGHNT and CDR2 is YYREEE (reference sequence). The CDR3 loop is CASSLDGRPNYGYTF. In DNA, the CDR3 is TGTGCCAGCAGCTTGGATGGTCGTCCTAACTATGGCTACACCTTC. Full variable domain (outside the CDR3, taken from reference TRBV5-4 and TRBJ1-2): ETGVTQSPTHLIKTRGQQVTLRCSSQSGHNTVSWYQQALGQGPQFIFQYYREEENGRGNFPPRFSGLQFPNYSSELNVNALELDDSALYLCASSLDGRPNYGYTFGSGTRLTVV.

The chain combines TRBV27 with TRBJ2-7; D may be TRBD2 (7 bases). The V end lost 6 bases, the J end lost 8 bases, and 14 bases lay between the germline ends. The CDR3 contains 12 residues. The germline gives CDR1 MNHEY, CDR2 SMNVEV (reference sequence). In DNA form, the CDR3 reads TGTGCCAGCAGGATGGAGGGGGGGAAGCAGTACTTC. Its translation: CASRMEGGKQYF.

There are a few counts of this clonotype. The chain joins TRBV4-3 to TRBJ1-5, with a tentative D call TRBD1 (5 bases). Trimming shortened V by 0 bases and J by 3 bases, and 12 bases separated the two germline ends. This CDR3 has 16 residues. The germline gives CDR1 LGHNA, CDR2 YSLEER. CDR3 loop: CASSQDWGGDNQPQHF. The CDR3 DNA reads TGCGCCAGCAGCCAAGATTGGGGGGGGGACAATCAGCCCCAGCATTTT.

In its sample, this clonotype was seen a few times. The chain carries TRBV4-1 and TRBJ1-2; D ambiguous. Germline loops: CDR1 MGHRA, CDR2 YSYEKL. The CDR3 sequence is 12 residues long. Trimming cost V 0 bases and J 4 bases, with 3 bases left between them. CDR3 coding DNA: TGCGCCAGCAGCCAAGAGTTCTATGGCTACACCTTC. Translating it yields CASSQEFYGYTF.

This clonotype was observed a few times. V and J are TRBV11-2 and TRBJ1-6, with TRBD1 as a possible D gene (6 bases). V was cut by 1 base and J by 7 bases, with 11 bases left in between. The CDR3 sequence is 15 residues long. From germline, CDR1 is SGHAT and CDR2 FQNNGV. CDR3 nucleotides: TGTGCCAGCAGCTTAGGAGCAGGGGAGAATTCACCCCTCCACTTT. It codes for CASSLGAGENSPLHF.

This clonotype has a single count. A much more abundant neighbour one base away suggests this may be a read error. The chain recombines TRBV6-1 with TRBJ2-2, with 7 bases lining up with TRBD2. Germline loops: CDR1 MNHNS, CDR2 SASEGT. The CDR3 is made up of 14 amino acids. CDR3 in DNA: TGTGTCAGCAGCGGCGGGAGTGACACCGGGGAGCTGTTTTTT. This encodes CVSSGGSDTGELFF.

This clonotype was picked up many times. The chain combines TRBV30 with TRBJ1-1, with 7 nucleotides matching TRBD1. The CDR3 totals 14 residues. V shed 2 bases, J shed 4 bases, and the junction held 7 bases outside the gene matches. CDR1 is GTSNPN, CDR2 SVGIG, per germline (reference sequence). In DNA, the CDR3 is TGTGCCTGGAGTCGAGGGGGCGAGGGCACTGAAGCTTTCTTT. This gives the protein CAWSRGGEGTEAFF.

The sample holds many counts of this clonotype. The chain has TRBV7-2 and TRBJ2-1, with D possibly TRBD2 on 5 matching bases. The CDR3 spans 14 residues. V was clipped by 4 bases and J by 5 bases, with 12 bases between them. Germline values: CDR1 SGHTA, CDR2 FQGNSA. DNA for the CDR3: TGTGCCAGCAGCTCCGGAGGTATCGACAATGAGCAGTTCTTC. This encodes CASSSGGIDNEQFF.

This clonotype showed up many times. The genes are TRBV12-3 or TRBV12-4 and TRBJ1-1; D is possibly TRBD1 (5 bases). With 0 bases removed from V and 2 bases from J, the gap between germline ends came to 10 bases. The CDR3 has 15 residues. The CDR3 DNA sequence: TGTGCCAGCAGTTTAGCGCCGGGGGAAAACACTGAAGCTTTCTTT. The encoded protein is CASSLAPGENTEAFF.

CDR3 sequence: CASRQGKSPLHF. DNA of the CDR3: TGTGCCAGCAGACAGGGGAAATCACCCCTCCACTTT. The chain uses TRBV6-1 and TRBJ1-6; 7 bases fit TRBD1. V was pared by 6 bases and J by 10 bases, with 3 bases of the junction left unmatched. In germline, CDR1 is MNHNS, CDR2 SASEGT. The CDR3 runs to 12 residues.

About this clonotype: One junction end does not reproduce the germline sequence, and a read error may be involved. The chain carries TRBV7-2 and TRBJ2-7; 9 bases map to TRBD2. Germline V CDR1 and CDR2: SGHTA, FQGNSA. CDR3 length: 15 residues. CDR3 in DNA: TGTGCCAGCAGCTTACATAGCGGGAGCTCCTACGGGCAGTACTTC. Its protein product is CASSLHSGSSYGQYF.

This clonotype was recorded at least ten times. The rearrangement uses TRBV4-2 and TRBJ2-5, with TRBD2 matching 8 bases. The CDR3 has 14 residues. Germline V gene lookup returns CDR1 LGHNA and CDR2 YNFKEQ. Losses at the gene ends were 2 bases for V and 4 bases for J; bases not matched to a gene: 3. The CDR3 DNA reads TGTGCCAGCAGCCAAACCAGCGGGAGAGAGACCCAGTACTTC. Encoded protein: CASSQTSGRETQYF.

This clonotype was seen at least ten times. CDR3 region: CASSPLWDRDGYTF. DNA for the CDR3: TGTGCCAGCAGCCCTCTCTGGGACAGGGATGGCTACACCTTC. This chain uses TRBV12-3 or TRBV12-4 with TRBJ1-2; TRBD1 agrees at 9 bases. V gave up 6 bases and J gave up 6 bases; unmatched junction bases: 8. The CDR3 consists of 14 residues.